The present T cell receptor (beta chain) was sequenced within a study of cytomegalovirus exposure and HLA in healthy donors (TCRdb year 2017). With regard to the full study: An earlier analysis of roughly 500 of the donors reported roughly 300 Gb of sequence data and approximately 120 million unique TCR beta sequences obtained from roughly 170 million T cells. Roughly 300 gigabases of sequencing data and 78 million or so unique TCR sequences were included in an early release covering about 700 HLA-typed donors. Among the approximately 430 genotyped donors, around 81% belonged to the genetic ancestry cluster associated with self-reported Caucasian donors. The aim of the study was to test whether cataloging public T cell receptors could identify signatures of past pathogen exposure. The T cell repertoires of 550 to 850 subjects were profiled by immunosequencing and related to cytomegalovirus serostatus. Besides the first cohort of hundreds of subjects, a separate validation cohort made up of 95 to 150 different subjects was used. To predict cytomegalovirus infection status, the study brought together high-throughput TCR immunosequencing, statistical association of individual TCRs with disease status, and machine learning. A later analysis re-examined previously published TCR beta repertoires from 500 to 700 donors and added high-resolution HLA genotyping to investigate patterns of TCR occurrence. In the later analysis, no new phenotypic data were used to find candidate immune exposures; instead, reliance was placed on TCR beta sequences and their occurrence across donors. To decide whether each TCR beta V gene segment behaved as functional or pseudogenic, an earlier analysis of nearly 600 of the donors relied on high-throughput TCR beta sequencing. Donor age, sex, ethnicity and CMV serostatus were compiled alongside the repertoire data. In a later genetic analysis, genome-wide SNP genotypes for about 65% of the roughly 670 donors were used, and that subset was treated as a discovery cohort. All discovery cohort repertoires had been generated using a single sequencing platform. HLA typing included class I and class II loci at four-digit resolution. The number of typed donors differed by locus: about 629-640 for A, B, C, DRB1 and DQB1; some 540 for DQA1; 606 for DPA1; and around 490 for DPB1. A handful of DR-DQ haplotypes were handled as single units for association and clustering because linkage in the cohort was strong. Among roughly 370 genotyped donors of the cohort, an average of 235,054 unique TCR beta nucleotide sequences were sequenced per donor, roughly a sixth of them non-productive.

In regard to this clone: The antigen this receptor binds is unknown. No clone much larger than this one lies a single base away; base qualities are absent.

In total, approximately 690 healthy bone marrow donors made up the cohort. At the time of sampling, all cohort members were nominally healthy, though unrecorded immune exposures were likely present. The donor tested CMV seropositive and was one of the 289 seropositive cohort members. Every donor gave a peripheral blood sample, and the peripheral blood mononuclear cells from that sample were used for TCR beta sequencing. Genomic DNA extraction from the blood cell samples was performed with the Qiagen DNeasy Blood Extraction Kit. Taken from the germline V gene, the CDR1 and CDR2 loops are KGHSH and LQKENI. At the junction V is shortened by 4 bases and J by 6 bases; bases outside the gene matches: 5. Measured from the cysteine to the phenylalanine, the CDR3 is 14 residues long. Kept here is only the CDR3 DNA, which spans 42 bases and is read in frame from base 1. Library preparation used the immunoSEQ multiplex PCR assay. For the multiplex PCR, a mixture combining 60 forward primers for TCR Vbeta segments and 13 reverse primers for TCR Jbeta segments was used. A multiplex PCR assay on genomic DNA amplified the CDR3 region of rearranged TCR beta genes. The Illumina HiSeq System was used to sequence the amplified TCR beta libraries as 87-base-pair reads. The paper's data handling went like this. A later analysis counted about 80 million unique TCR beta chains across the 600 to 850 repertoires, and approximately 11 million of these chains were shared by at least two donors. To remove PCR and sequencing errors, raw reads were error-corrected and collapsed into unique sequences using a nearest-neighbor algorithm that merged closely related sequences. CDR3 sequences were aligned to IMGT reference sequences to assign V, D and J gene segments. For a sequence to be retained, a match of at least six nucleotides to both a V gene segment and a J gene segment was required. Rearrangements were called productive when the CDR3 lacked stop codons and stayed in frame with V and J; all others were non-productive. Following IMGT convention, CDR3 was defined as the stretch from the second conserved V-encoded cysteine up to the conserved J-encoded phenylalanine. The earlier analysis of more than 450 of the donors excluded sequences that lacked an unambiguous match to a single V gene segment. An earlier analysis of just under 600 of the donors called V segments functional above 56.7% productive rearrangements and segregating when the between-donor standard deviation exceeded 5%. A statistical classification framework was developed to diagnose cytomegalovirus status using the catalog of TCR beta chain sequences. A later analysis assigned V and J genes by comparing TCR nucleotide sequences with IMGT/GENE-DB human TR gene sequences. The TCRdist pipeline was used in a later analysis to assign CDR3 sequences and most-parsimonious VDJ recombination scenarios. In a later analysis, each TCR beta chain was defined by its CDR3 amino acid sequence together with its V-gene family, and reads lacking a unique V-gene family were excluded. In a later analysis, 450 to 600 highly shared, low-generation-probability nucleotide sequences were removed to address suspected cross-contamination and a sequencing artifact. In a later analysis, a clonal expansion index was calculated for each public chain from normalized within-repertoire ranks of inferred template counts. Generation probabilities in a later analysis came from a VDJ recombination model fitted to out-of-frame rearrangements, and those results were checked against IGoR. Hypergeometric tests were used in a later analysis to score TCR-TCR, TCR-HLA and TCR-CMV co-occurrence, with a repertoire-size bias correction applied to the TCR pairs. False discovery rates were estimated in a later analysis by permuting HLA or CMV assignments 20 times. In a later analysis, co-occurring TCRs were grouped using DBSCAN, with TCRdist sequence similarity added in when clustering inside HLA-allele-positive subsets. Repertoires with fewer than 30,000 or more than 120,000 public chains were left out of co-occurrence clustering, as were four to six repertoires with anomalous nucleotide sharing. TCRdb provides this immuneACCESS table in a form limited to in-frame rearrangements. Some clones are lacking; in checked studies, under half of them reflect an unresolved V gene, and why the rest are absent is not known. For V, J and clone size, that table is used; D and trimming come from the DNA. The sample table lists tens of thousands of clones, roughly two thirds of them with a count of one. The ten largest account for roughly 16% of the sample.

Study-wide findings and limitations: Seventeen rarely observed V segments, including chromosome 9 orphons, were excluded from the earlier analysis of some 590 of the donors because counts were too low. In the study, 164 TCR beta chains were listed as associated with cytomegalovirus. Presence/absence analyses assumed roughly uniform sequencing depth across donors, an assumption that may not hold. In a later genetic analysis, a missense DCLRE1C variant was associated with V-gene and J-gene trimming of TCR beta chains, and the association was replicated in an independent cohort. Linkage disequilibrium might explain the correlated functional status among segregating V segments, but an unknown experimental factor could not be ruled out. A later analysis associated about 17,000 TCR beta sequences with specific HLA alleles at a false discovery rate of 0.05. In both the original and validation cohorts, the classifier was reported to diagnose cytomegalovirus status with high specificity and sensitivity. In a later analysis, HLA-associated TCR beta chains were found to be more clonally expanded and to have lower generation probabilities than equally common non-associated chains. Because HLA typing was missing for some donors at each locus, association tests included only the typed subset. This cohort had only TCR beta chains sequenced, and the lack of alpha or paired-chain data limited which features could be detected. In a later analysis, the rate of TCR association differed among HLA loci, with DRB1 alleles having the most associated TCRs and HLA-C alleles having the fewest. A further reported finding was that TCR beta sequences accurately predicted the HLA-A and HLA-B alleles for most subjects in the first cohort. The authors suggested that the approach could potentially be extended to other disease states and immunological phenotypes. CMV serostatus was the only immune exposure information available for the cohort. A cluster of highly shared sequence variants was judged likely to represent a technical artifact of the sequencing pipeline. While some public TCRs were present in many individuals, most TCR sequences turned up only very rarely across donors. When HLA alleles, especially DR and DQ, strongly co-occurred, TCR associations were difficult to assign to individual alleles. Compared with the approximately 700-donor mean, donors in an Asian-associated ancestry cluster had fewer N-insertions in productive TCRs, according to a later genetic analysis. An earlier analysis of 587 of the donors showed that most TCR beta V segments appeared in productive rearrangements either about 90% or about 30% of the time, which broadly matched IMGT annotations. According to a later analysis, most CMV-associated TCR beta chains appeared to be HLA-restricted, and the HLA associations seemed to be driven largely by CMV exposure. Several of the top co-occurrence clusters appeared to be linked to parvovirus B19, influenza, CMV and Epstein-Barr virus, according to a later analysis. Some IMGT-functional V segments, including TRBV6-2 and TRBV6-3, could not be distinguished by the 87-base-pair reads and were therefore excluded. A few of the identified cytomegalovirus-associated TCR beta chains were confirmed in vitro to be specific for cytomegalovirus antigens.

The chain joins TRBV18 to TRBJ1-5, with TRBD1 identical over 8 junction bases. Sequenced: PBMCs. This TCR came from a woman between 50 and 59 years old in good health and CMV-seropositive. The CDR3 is CASSRDRGGQPQHF. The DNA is TGTGCCAGCTCACGAGACAGGGGAGGTCAGCCCCAGCATTTT.